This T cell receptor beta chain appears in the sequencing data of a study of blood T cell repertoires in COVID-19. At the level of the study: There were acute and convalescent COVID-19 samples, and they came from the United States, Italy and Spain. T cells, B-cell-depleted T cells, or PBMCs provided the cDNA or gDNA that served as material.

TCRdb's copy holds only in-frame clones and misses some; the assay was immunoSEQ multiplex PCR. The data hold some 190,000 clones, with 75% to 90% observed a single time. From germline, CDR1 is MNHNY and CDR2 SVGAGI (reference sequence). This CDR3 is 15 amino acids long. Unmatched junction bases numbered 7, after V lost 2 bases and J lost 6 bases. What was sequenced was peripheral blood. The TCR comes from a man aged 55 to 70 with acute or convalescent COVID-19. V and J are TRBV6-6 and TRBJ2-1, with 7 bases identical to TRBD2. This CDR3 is CASSYLGGVGNEQFF. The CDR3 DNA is TGTGCCAGCAGTTACCTTGGGGGGGTCGGCAATGAGCAGTTCTTC.